The 2 T cell receptor beta chains reported below all come from one sample, sequenced in a study of shared clonotypes between healthy human individuals. Sequencing used immunoSEQ multiplex PCR; TCRdb keeps in-frame clones, though not all of them. The table records millions of clones, roughly 92% of them present only once. The sequenced sample was naive CD4+ T cells sorted from blood. Subset in this sample: CD45RA+ positively selected. Receptors were obtained from a young man in good health.

A word on this clone: Germline is not matched at one junction end, which may reflect a read error. This chain uses TRBV29-1 with TRBJ2-7; a weak D match, TRBD2 (6 bases). Germline V gives CDR1 SQVTM, CDR2 ANQGSEA. The CDR3 has 13 amino acids. CDR3 in DNA: TGCAGCGTTGACACCTGGGACTCCGACGAGCAGTACTTC. Translated, it gives CSVDTWDSDEQYF.

This chain joins TRBV7-2 and TRBJ2-2; D not resolved. Trimming stripped 4 bases from V and 0 bases from J, with 9 bases between. Germline CDR1 SGHTA, CDR2 FQGNSA. The CDR3 extends over 15 amino acids. The CDR3 sequence: CASSSGPSNTGELFF. DNA for the CDR3: TGTGCCAGCAGCTCCGGGCCATCGAACACCGGGGAGCTGTTTTTT.